The 19 T cell receptor beta chains below all came from one sample that was sequenced in a study of CD4 and CD8 cells across lung adenocarcinoma regions. Using its own MiXCR run on the PCR reads, TCRdb lists one record per CDR3 protein. There are roughly 10,000 distinct CDR3 sequences in the sample; approximately 55% occur only once, and less than 60% lies in the top ten. The specimen was CD8+ T cells from the margin of a lung tumor. The receptors were gathered from a female donor with lung adenocarcinoma. The CD4 and CD8 labels of this study may be unreliable.

The table lists this clonotype with a few counts. This chain connects TRBV5-3 to TRBJ1-1; 9 bases are shared with TRBD1. TRBV5-3 has ORF status, its function being uncertain. CDR3 size: 16 residues. V shed 4 bases and J 0 bases; nucleotides not matched to a gene: 7. The CDR3 DNA reads as TGTGCCAGAAGCCCTCGGACAGGGGAAATGAACACTGAAGCTTTCTTT. Translation: CARSPRTGEMNTEAFF.

This clonotype was counted at least ten times. The chain has TRBV27 and TRBJ2-1, with 8 bases matching TRBD1. The J call may be in error: the DNA end matches TRBJ2-7 better. The CDR3 consists of 14 residues. Looked up from germline, CDR1 is MNHEY and CDR2 is SMNVEV (reference sequence). CDR3 region: CASSSRDRIDEQYF. In nucleotides, the CDR3 is TGTGCCAGCAGTTCCCGGGACAGGATCGACGAGCAGTACTTC.

This clonotype was seen only a few times. The J gene is TRBJ1-6, the V gene TRBV6-2 or TRBV6-3; no definite D call. The CDR3 runs 12 residues. Germline loops: CDR1 MNHEY, CDR2 SVGEGT. V was pared by 2 bases and J by 7 bases, with 3 bases between. The CDR3 loop reads CASSYPNSPLHF. CDR3 DNA sequence: TGTGCCAGCAGTTACCCAAATTCACCCCTCCACTTT.

This clonotype has a single count. The genes are TRBV19 and TRBJ1-2; 9 bases agree with TRBD1. J gave up 4 bases and V 3 bases, and 6 bases lay outside the gene matches. The V gene's germline CDR1 is LNHDA and CDR2 SQIVND (reference sequence). The CDR3 is made up of 15 amino acids. DNA of the CDR3: TGTGCCAGTAGTATCGGGACAGGGTCTTTCTATGGCTACACCTTC. Protein product: CASSIGTGSFYGYTF.

The J gene is TRBJ2-5, the V gene TRBV6-1; the D is unclear. V was trimmed by 10 bases and J by 10 bases, leaving 25 bases between them. Germline CDR1 MNHNS, CDR2 SASEGT. This CDR3 is built from 14 residues. This CDR3 reads CATKVPGDRDIQYF. CDR3 nucleotides: TGTGCCACCAAGGTCCCCGGAGACCGAGACATCCAGTACTTC.

The chain combines TRBV9 with TRBJ2-5; D may be TRBD2 (5 bases). Between the trimmed V and J ends, which lost 0 bases and 11 bases, there was a span of 26 bases. The CDR3 is 17 residues long. From germline, CDR1 is SGDLS and CDR2 YYNGEE. The CDR3 protein is CASSVVPQLATYNEQYF. The CDR3 nucleotides are TGTGCCAGCAGCGTAGTACCCCAGCTAGCTACTTACAATGAGCAGTACTTC. The full variable domain, in which reference TRBV9 and TRBJ2-5 provide the parts outside the CDR3, is DSGVTQTPKHLITATGQRVTLRCSPRSGDLSVYWYQQSLDQGLQFLIQYYNGEERAKGNILERFSAQQFPDLHSELNLSSLELGDSALYFCASSVVPQLATYNEQYFGPGTRLLVL.

V and J are TRBV2 and TRBJ2-3, with 10 nucleotides matching TRBD2. The CDR3 totals 20 residues. Germline V gene data show CDR1 as SNHLY and CDR2 as FYNNEI. Trimming cost V 4 bases and J 2 bases; bases outside gene matches: 18. CDR3 sequence (DNA): TGTGCCAGCAGTGCCCTCGGGGCACTAGCGGGGTCTCGTTCCACAGATACGCAGTATTTT. Protein product: CASSALGALAGSRSTDTQYF.

Notes on this clonotype: This may be a read error: a much more frequent sequence differs by one nucleotide. The CDR3 DNA reads as TGTGCCAGCAGCCTACGGAAGAACTCCTACAATGAGCAGTTCTTC. As protein: CASSLRKNSYNEQFF. The V gene is TRBV11-2, the J gene TRBJ2-1; D gene uncertain. CDR3 length: 15 residues. Trimming took off 5 bases at V and 0 bases at J, with 11 bases between the two ends. The V gene's germline CDR1 is SGHAT and CDR2 FQNNGV.

This sequence joins TRBV9 and TRBJ2-6; D gene unclear. The germline gives CDR1 SGDLS, CDR2 YYNGEE. The CDR3 is made up of 13 amino acids. V lost 7 bases and J 1 base, leaving 6 bases between the germline ends. The CDR3 is CASGMSGANVLTF. The DNA of the CDR3 is TGTGCCAGCGGAATGTCTGGGGCCAACGTCCTGACTTTC.

This rearrangement joins TRBV4-1 to TRBJ1-1; TRBD1 matches 9 bases. The trim removed 3 bases at V and 2 bases at J, leaving 4 bases unmatched. The CDR3 length is 15 residues. Germline CDR1 reads MGHRA; CDR2 reads YSYEKL. CDR3 in DNA: TGCGCCAGCAGCCAGGGGGACAGGGTCAACACTGAAGCTTTCTTT. Translated, it gives CASSQGDRVNTEAFF.

This clonotype has ten or more counts. V is TRBV10-2 and J is TRBJ2-2; the D is unclear. Germline V gene lookup returns CDR1 WSHSY and CDR2 SAAADI. V was shortened by 4 bases and J by 7 bases, with 4 bases between the two germline ends. This CDR3 comprises 11 residues. This CDR3 reads CASSVGGELFF. The CDR3 region has the DNA TGCGCCAGCAGTGTGGGCGGGGAGCTGTTTTTT.

This chain uses TRBV27 with TRBJ2-5; TRBD2 matches 8 bases. From germline, CDR1 is MNHEY and CDR2 SMNVEV (reference sequence). The CDR3 extends over 13 amino acids. The chain's CDR3 is CGRGGCVEETQYF. CDR3 sequence (DNA): TGTGGGCGCGGGGGGTGTGTAGAAGAGACCCAGTACTTC.

As for this clonotype: The junction does not match germline at one end; this may be a read error. J is TRBJ2-5 and V is TRBV11-3, with 10 bases aligning to TRBD2. Germline assignment: CDR1 SGHNT and CDR2 YENEEA. The CDR3 is 15 residues long. For the CDR3, the DNA is TGTGCCAGCAGCTTAGAATTTCTAGCGGGAGATAGTCTCCACTTC. Translation gives CASSLEFLAGDSLHF.

This chain connects TRBV27 to TRBJ2-3; tentatively, D is TRBD1 or TRBD2 (6 bases each). The CDR3 is 16 residues long. V shed 5 bases and J shed 5 bases, with 20 bases lying between them. From germline, CDR1 is MNHEY and CDR2 SMNVEV (reference sequence). CDR3 loop: CASSTRRGRVEDTQYF. CDR3 DNA: TGTGCCAGCAGTACCCGACGGGGGCGAGTGGAAGATACGCAGTATTTT.

This clonotype showed up many times. The genes are TRBV9 and TRBJ2-1; D ambiguous. CDR1 is SGDLS and CDR2 is YYNGEE in the germline V gene. This CDR3 is 14 amino acids long. Between the trimmed V and J ends, which lost 4 bases and 9 bases, there was a span of 17 bases. CDR3 DNA: TGTGCCAGCAGCCCAAGCGTCGCGGTCGGTGAGCAGTTCTTC. Its protein is CASSPSVAVGEQFF.

The table lists this clonotype with a few counts. The CDR3 sequence is CASSSTKSSSSYEQYF. The CDR3 nucleotides read TGCGCCAGCAGCTCCACAAAATCATCGAGTTCCTACGAGCAGTACTTC. The gene calls are TRBV5-1 and TRBJ2-1; the D is unclear. The J call may be mistaken, given a closer DNA end match to TRBJ2-7. Germline CDR1 SGHRS, CDR2 YFSETQ. The CDR3 has 16 residues.

In this sample, this clonotype turned up many times. This chain connects TRBV12-3 or TRBV12-4 to TRBJ2-1; D possibly corresponds to TRBD1 (6 bases). The CDR3 totals 16 residues. The V gene lost 2 bases and the J gene lost 8 bases, with 19 bases spanning the gap. The CDR3 bases are TGTGCCAGCAGTTTAATTGGGACCCGCAAGGGGGATGAGCAGTTCTTC. This translates into CASSLIGTRKGDEQFF.

V usage is TRBV27 and J usage is TRBJ2-1; 16 nucleotides agree with TRBD2. The end of the DNA is better explained by TRBJ2-5, so the J call may be wrong. The CDR3 contains 19 residues. Germline loops: CDR1 MNHEY, CDR2 SMNVEV (reference sequence). The CDR3 region is CASSSLSGTSGGARETQYF. DNA for the CDR3: TGTGCCAGCAGTTCCCTTTCCGGGACTAGCGGGGGGGCCAGAGAGACCCAGTACTTC.

The chain carries TRBV6-1 and TRBJ2-3, with TRBD2 as a possible D gene (6 bases). V dropped 2 bases and J dropped 2 bases, with 14 bases sitting between them. This CDR3 has 16 amino acids. CDR1 and CDR2 (germline): MNHNS, SASEGT. In DNA form, the CDR3 reads TGTGCCAGCAGTGAAAGTCGGTCTAGCGCCACAGATACGCAGTATTTT. Protein: CASSESRSSATDTQYF.